This passage covers 10 T cell receptor beta chains from one sample sequenced in a study of T cell changes during pregnancy in multiple sclerosis (dated by TCRdb to between 2018 and 2020). Library creation used the immunoSEQ multiplex PCR assay. What TCRdb holds here is the immuneACCESS table cut down to in-frame rearrangements. Part of the clones is not present; checked against another copy, under half of the missing clones reflect an unresolved V gene, and the others are unexplained. This sample is represented by around 66,000 clones; 90% of them were singletons. More than 2.5% of the sample is held by the ten biggest clonotypes. Sequenced material: peripheral blood, taken in the first trimester of pregnancy. The source is a female donor in good health, enrolled as a control in a pregnancy study.

The V and J genes are TRBV10-3 and TRBJ2-5; D perhaps matches TRBD1 (6 bases). V shed 6 bases and J shed 2 bases, with 13 bases lying between them. There are 14 residues in the CDR3. Germline assignment: CDR1 ENHRY and CDR2 SYGVKD. The CDR3 region is CAIRKAGTQETQYF. The CDR3 DNA reads as TGTGCCATCAGGAAGGCAGGGACACAAGAGACCCAGTACTTC.

This rearrangement joins TRBV9 to TRBJ2-1, with D tentatively TRBD2 (5 bases). The CDR3 is 16 residues long. The germline V and J ends were trimmed by 4 bases and 0 bases, with 14 bases remaining between them. Germline CDR1 and CDR2: SGDLS and YYNGEE. The chain's CDR3 is CASSPSGTSSYNEQFF. In DNA form, the CDR3 reads TGTGCCAGCAGCCCGAGCGGCACCAGCTCCTACAATGAGCAGTTCTTC.

The CDR3 spells CASRTGMNTEAFF. The CDR3, as DNA: TGTGCCAGCAGGACAGGGATGAACACTGAAGCTTTCTTT. The chain recombines TRBV25-1 with TRBJ1-1; 7 nucleotides agree with TRBD1. V shed 6 bases, J shed 0 bases, and the junction held 1 base outside the gene matches. The length of the CDR3 is 13 residues. Germline values: CDR1 MGHDK, CDR2 SYGVNS.

The CDR3 coding sequence is TGTGCCAGCAGCTTAGAGGGAGCGGGGGGCGGAAAGACCCAGTACTTC. It translates to CASSLEGAGGGKTQYF. The V and J genes are TRBV7-8 and TRBJ2-5; 9 bases are shared with TRBD2. Germline V gene lookup returns CDR1 SGHVS and CDR2 FQNEAQ. The CDR3 contains 16 residues. V dropped 1 base and J dropped 6; count of bases not matched to a gene: 9.

This chain connects TRBV28 to TRBJ2-7; TRBD2 aligns across 12 bases. The V gene's germline CDR1 is MDHEN and CDR2 SYDVKM. V dropped 2 bases and J dropped 3; count of bases not matched to a gene: 11. This CDR3 contains 18 residues. The CDR3 here is CASSLLAGGPYGRYEQYF. The CDR3 region has the DNA TGTGCCAGCAGTTTACTAGCGGGAGGGCCCTATGGTCGCTACGAGCAGTACTTC.

The chain carries TRBV5-1 and TRBJ1-1; tentatively, D is TRBD1 (5 bases). Germline V gene lookup returns CDR1 SGHRS and CDR2 YFSETQ. Trimming took 4 bases from V and 3 from J, leaving 10 bases between them. This CDR3 has 13 residues. CDR3 sequence reads: CASSPRGDTEAFF. The CDR3 bases are TGCGCCAGCAGCCCTCGGGGGGACACTGAAGCTTTCTTT.

The chain has TRBV9 and TRBJ2-2, with a possible D match to TRBD2 (5 bases). CDR3 length equals 14 residues. Germline V gene lookup returns CDR1 SGDLS and CDR2 YYNGEE. Trimming took off 2 bases at V and 5 bases at J, with 10 bases between the two ends. The CDR3 sequence is CASSVRERTGELFF. CDR3 DNA sequence: TGTGCCAGCAGCGTGAGGGAAAGGACCGGGGAGCTGTTTTTT. Based on the CDR3 plus reference TRBV9 and TRBJ2-2, the full variable domain is DSGVTQTPKHLITATGQRVTLRCSPRSGDLSVYWYQQSLDQGLQFLIQYYNGEERAKGNILERFSAQQFPDLHSELNLSSLELGDSALYFCASSVRERTGELFFGEGSRLTVL.

This sequence joins TRBV6-1 and TRBJ2-5, with TRBD1 identical over 7 bases. V lost 3 bases to trimming and J lost 5 bases; unmatched junction nucleotides: 12. This CDR3 contains 16 residues. Germline V gives CDR1 MNHNS, CDR2 SASEGT. CDR3 bases: TGTGCCAGCAGTGATATTAAAGAGGGGGCGGCGGAGACCCAGTACTTC. It codes for CASSDIKEGAAETQYF.

The chain links TRBV5-1 to TRBJ2-2, with TRBD1 identical over 7 bases. V shed 5 bases and J 4 bases; nucleotides not matched to a gene: 8. Germline assignment: CDR1 SGHRS and CDR2 YFSETQ. The CDR3 totals 15 residues. DNA for the CDR3: TGCGCCAGCAGTACCGACAGGGCGGGCACCGGGGAGCTGTTTTTT. Its translation: CASSTDRAGTGELFF.

The chain joins TRBV7-9 to TRBJ1-2; TRBD1 agrees at 10 bases. CDR1 is SEHNR and CDR2 is FQNEAQ in the germline V gene (reference sequence). V lost 4 bases and J lost 1; bases outside the gene matches: 9. This CDR3 has 17 amino acids. This CDR3 is CASSSGTGASLNYGYTF. CDR3 nucleotides: TGTGCCAGCAGCTCCGGGACAGGGGCCTCCCTTAACTATGGCTACACCTTC. Full variable domain (outside the CDR3, taken from reference TRBV7-9 and TRBJ1-2): DTGVSQNPRHKITKRGQNVTFRCDPISEHNRLYWYRQTLGQGPEFLTYFQNEAQLEKSRLLSDRFSAERPKGSFSTLEIQRTEQGDSAMYLCASSSGTGASLNYGYTFGSGTRLTVV.